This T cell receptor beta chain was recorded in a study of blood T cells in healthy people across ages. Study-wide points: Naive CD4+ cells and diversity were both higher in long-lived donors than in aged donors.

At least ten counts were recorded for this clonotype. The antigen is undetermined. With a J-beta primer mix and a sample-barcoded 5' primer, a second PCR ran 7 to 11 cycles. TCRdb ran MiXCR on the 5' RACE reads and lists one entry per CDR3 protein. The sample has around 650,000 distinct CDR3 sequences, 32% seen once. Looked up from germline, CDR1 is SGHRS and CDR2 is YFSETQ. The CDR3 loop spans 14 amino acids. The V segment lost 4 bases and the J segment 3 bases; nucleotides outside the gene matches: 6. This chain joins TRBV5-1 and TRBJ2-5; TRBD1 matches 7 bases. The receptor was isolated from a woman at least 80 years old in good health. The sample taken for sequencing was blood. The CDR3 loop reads CASSTPTGKETQYF. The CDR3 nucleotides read TGCGCCAGCAGCACCCCGACAGGGAAAGAGACCCAGTACTTC.